This T cell receptor beta chain was documented in a study of monozygotic twins with inflammatory bowel disease. TCRdb reanalyzed the 5' RACE reads and collapses them to one entry per CDR3 protein, without DNA. This table lists 160,000 or so distinct CDR3 sequences. The CDR3 length is 12 residues. Germline CDR1 reads MNHNY; CDR2 reads SVGAGI (reference sequence). Details on this clonotype: The antigen is unknown.

General study findings and limits: Among twins, concordant and discordant pairs did not differ in repertoire similarity, possibly from limited power. Using the inverse Simpson index, IBD patients had lower TCRbeta diversity than healthy co-twins. Support was lacking for any single strong IBD-associated signal or clonotype.

The chain couples TRBV6-6 to TRBJ1-1. The sequenced material came from blood. This sequence was found in a human donor with ulcerative colitis or Crohn's disease, or a healthy co-twin of an affected twin (not recorded which). The CDR3 loop is CATDQVNTEAFF.